This T cell receptor (beta chain) was recorded in a study of T cells in localized non-small cell lung cancer. The V gene's germline CDR1 is SNHLY and CDR2 FYNNEI. The CDR3 is 13 amino acids. The V gene lost 3 bases and the J gene lost 8 bases, with 10 bases spanning the gap. The repertoire was sequenced with immunoSEQ multiplex PCR; TCRdb's copy has only in-frame clones and lacks some. The sample gives some 29,000 clones, 80% to 90% of which show up once; 6% to 7% is in the top ten. Of note for this clone: Its antigen is still unknown.

Study observations and caveats: Blood T cell density predicted longer survival; adjacent-lung clonality, shorter. The tumor had only one region sequenced, so heterogeneity remains possible.

The origin of this receptor is a male donor aged 60 or over with stage I lung adenocarcinoma. This chain connects TRBV2 to TRBJ2-2; possible D gene TRBD2, 5 bases. The material sequenced was peripheral blood, taken before any cancer treatment. In DNA, the CDR3 is TGTGCCAGCAGTGACCGGGGTGGAGGGGAGCTGTTTTTT. Translated: CASSDRGGGELFF.